The clone carrying this T cell receptor (beta chain) was seen only a few times. No antigen is known for it. This record comes from a study of T-cell reconstitution after alpha-beta-depleted transplantation in children. Study-level results: By one year post-transplant, T-cell counts and diversity largely arose from T cells that were newly produced. As was reported, about two months after transplant, alpha-beta T cells came from several hundred expanded graft clones. Surviving recipient T cells and thymic progenitors produced the high day-60 TCRbeta diversity seen in some patients.

V lost 7 bases, J lost 0 bases, and 17 bases lay in between. Per germline, CDR1 MNHEY and CDR2 SVGEGT. This CDR3 region has 16 residues. Unique molecular identifiers were incorporated during preparation of the TCRbeta library. MiXCR, applied by TCRdb to the PCR reads, yields one record per CDR3 protein. This sample has almost 250,000 distinct CDR3 sequences, with roughly a quarter found just once. J is TRBJ2-3 and V is TRBV6-2 or TRBV6-3; the D is unclear. The source was PBMCs, collected before TCRalphabeta/CD19-depleted stem cell transplant. This sequence originates from a girl aged 2 to 10 with Fanconi anemia, due to receive a stem cell transplant. CDR3: CASTIRNGISTDTQYF. The CDR3 coding sequence is TGTGCCAGCACCATCCGAAATGGGATTAGCACAGATACGCAGTATTTT.